This T cell receptor beta chain was observed in a study of identifying expanded T cells in peripheral blood. Losses at the gene ends were 6 bases for V and 4 bases for J; bases not matched to a gene: 2. This CDR3 contains 13 residues. The germline V gene encodes CDR1 SNHLY and CDR2 FYNNEI. Sequenced by immunoSEQ multiplex PCR; TCRdb stores in-frame clones only, minus some. The sample holds 55,000 to 80,000 clones, approximately 80% seen once. During the collection period, no donor immune events like infections were recorded. This clone was seen once. Its specificity is unknown. Study-level points and caveats: Clone count variance between roughly 2-week samples rose with total template count. About 1.3 clones differed between technical replicates, versus approximately 17 and 20 over time.

The sequence was obtained from a person aged 18-70 years in good health. The material sequenced was blood. This chain joins TRBV2 and TRBJ2-2; 7 nucleotides line up with TRBD1. This chain's CDR3 is CASRTGSTGELFF. CDR3 bases: TGTGCCAGCAGGACAGGGAGCACCGGGGAGCTGTTTTTT.